The rows below give T cell receptor beta chains drawn from one sample of a study of early T cells in non-severe SARS-CoV-2 infection. MiXCR, applied by TCRdb to the 5' RACE reads, yields one record per CDR3 protein. This sample has about 97,000 distinct CDR3 sequences, with 10% to 15% found just once. The specimen sequenced was whole blood. The receptors here all came from an adult who was a healthcare worker with PCR-confirmed SARS-CoV-2 infection or an uninfected control (not recorded which). Each CDR3 is given with its conserved first and last residue. D genes are given only for firm matches. Only some rows state a clone size, as once, few, many or a class for expanded clones.

CDR3: CASGGTRHSPLHF
DNA: TGCGCCAGCGGCGGGACACGGCATTCACCCCTCCACTTT
J: TRBJ1-6
length: 13
D: -
V: TRBV10-1
size: many

CDR3: CASSLKSGSRATQYF
DNA: TGTGCCAGCAGTTTAAAGTCCGGATCCCGAGCTACGCAGTATTTT
J: TRBJ2-3
length: 15
D: -
V: TRBV28
size: few

CDR3: CASSSSGSLAGELFF
DNA: TGTGCCAGCAGCTCGAGCGGGAGTCTCGCCGGGGAGCTGTTTTTT
J: TRBJ2-2
length: 15
D: TRBD2
V: TRBV7-8
size: many

CDR3: CASSDLSASGSNEQFF
DNA: TGTGCCAGCAGTGACCTTTCGGCTAGCGGGTCCAATGAGCAGTTCTTC
J: TRBJ2-1
length: 16
D: TRBD2
V: TRBV6-4
size: -

CDR3: CSAYRLETQYF
DNA: TGCAGTGCGTACAGGCTGGAGACCCAGTACTTC
J: TRBJ2-5
length: 11
D: -
V: TRBV20-1
size: -

CDR3: CASSSDLGNTIYF
DNA: TGTGCCAGCAGTTCGGATTTAGGAAACACCATATATTTT
J: TRBJ1-3
length: 13
D: -
V: TRBV28
size: -

CDR3: CASSLGTGAVRYTF
DNA: TGTGCCAGCAGCTTGGGAACAGGGGCGGTTCGCTACACCTTC
J: TRBJ1-2
length: 14
D: TRBD1
V: TRBV5-6
size: few

CDR3: CASSFSDRLPYEQYF
DNA: TGTGCCAGCAGTTTTAGTGACAGGTTACCCTACGAGCAGTACTTC
J: TRBJ2-7
length: 15
D: -
V: TRBV28
size: many

CDR3: CASSFRQRTDTQYF
DNA: TGTGCCAGCAGTTTCCGACAGCGCACAGATACGCAGTATTTT
J: TRBJ2-3
length: 14
D: -
V: TRBV12-3/TRBV12-4
size: many

CDR3: CASSREANVLTF
DNA: TGCGCCAGCAGCCGGGAGGCCAACGTCCTGACTTTC
J: TRBJ2-6
length: 12
D: -
V: TRBV4-1
size: few